This TCR beta chain emerged from a study of CD8 T cells in Susac syndrome. The germline gives CDR1 SGDLS, CDR2 YYNGEE. V lost 0 bases and J lost 4, with 10 bases in between. The CDR3 has 14 amino acids. Roughly 0.5 to 1 ug RNA was reverse transcribed with random hexamers. MiXCR was run by TCRdb on the immunoSEQ multiplex PCR reads, yielding one entry per CDR3 protein. The sample holds approximately 190,000 distinct CDR3 sequences, around 95% seen once. The chain uses TRBV9 and TRBJ2-5; D call uncertain. The sequence was collected from a human donor with Susac syndrome. Sequences were obtained from CD8+ T cells from PBMCs. The CDR3 DNA follows: TGTGCCAGCAGCGTAGGGCCTCCCGGAGAGACCCAGTACTTC. This sequence encodes CASSVGPPGETQYF.